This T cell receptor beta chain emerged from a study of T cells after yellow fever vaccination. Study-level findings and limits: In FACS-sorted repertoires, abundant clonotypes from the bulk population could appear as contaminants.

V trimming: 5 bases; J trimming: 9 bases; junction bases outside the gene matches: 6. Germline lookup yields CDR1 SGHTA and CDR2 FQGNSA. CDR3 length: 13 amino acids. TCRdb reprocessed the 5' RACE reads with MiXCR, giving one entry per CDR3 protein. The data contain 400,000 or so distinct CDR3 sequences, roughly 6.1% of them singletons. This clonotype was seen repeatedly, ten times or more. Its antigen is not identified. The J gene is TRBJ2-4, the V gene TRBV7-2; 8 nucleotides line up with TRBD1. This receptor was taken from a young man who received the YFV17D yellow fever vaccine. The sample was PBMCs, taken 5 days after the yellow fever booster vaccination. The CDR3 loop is CASSADRGAIQYF. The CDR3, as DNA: TGTGCCAGCAGCGCTGACAGGGGAGCCATTCAGTACTTC.